A selection of T cell receptor beta chains follows, all from one sample in a study of response to subunit inactivated influenza vaccine. A single record per CDR3 protein comes from TCRdb applying MiXCR to the RT-PCR reads. The profile shows roughly 150,000 distinct CDR3 sequences, 9.5% to 13% of them singletons. The source material was non-naive T cells sorted from PBMCs, sampled 40 to 50 days after vaccination. The receptors come from a man aged 50 to 60 who received an inactivated influenza vaccine. Both conserved end residues are part of each CDR3. A D gene is named only where the DNA matches it firmly. A clone size is listed for some rows: how often the clone was seen (once, few, many), or a class if it is expanded.

TRBJ2-5	TRBV29-1	.	13	.	CSVGVSPQETQYF	TGCAGCGTTGGAGTGTCACCCCAAGAGACCCAGTACTTC
TRBJ2-7	TRBV4-3	TRBD1	15	many	CASSRDRDLHYEQYF	TGCGCCAGCAGCCGGGACAGGGATCTCCACTACGAGCAGTACTTC
TRBJ2-1	TRBV11-1	TRBD2	17	few	CASSLRGLTSSYNEQFF	TGTGCCAGCAGCTTACGGGGACTAACGAGCTCCTACAATGAGCAGTTCTTC
TRBJ1-3	TRBV9	.	12	many	CASSRSGNTIYF	TGTGCCAGCAGCCGCTCTGGAAACACCATATATTTT
TRBJ2-2	TRBV3-1	TRBD1	15	.	CASSPGQVETGELFF	TGTGCCAGCAGCCCTGGACAGGTGGAGACCGGGGAGCTGTTTTTT
TRBJ1-1	TRBV20-1	TRBD1	13	few	CSAPNRGITEAFF	TGCAGTGCTCCCAACAGGGGAATCACTGAAGCTTTCTTT
TRBJ2-7	TRBV27	.	14	few	CASSLRGAAGEQYF	TGTGCCAGCAGTTTAAGAGGAGCGGCGGGGGAGCAGTACTTC
TRBJ1-6	TRBV4-3	.	15	many	CASSQDSGLNSPLHF	TGCGCCAGCAGCCAAGATAGCGGGCTAAATTCACCCCTCCACTTT
TRBJ2-5	TRBV11-2	.	15	.	CASSFSPADRETQYF	TGTGCCAGCAGCTTTAGTCCGGCTGACCGAGAGACCCAGTACTTC
TRBJ2-5	TRBV29-1	.	10	many	CSVPQETQYF	TGCAGCGTCCCTCAAGAGACCCAGTACTTC
TRBJ2-2	TRBV4-1	.	13	.	CASSQTTTGELFF	TGCGCCAGCAGCCAAACTACCACCGGGGAGCTGTTTTTT
TRBJ1-2	TRBV10-3	.	15	.	CAISDGSASDYGYTF	TGTGCCATCAGTGATGGGTCAGCTAGCGACTATGGCTACACCTTC
TRBJ2-5	TRBV6-6	TRBD1	13	.	CASITGGSETQYF	TGTGCCAGCATTACAGGGGGGTCCGAGACCCAGTACTTC
TRBJ1-1	TRBV5-6	TRBD1	15	few	CASNRLDRANTEAFF	TGTGCCAGCAACCGCCTCGACAGGGCGAACACTGAAGCTTTCTTT